This TCR beta chain was captured in a study of TIL therapy for anti-PD-1-resistant metastatic lung cancer. Study results and caveats: After infusion, TIL clonotypes partly replaced peripheral T cells and declined over months.

As concerns this clone: The target antigen is unknown.

Specified time point: pre-treatment sample, taken before nivolumab and TIL therapy. Sequencing used immunoSEQ v3. Here immunoSEQ multiplex PCR was the method, and the copy in TCRdb shows in-frame clones only, minus some. Among under 70,000 clones, less than 85% were seen once, and the ten largest hold 1.8%. V trimming: 5 bases; J trimming: 4 bases; junction bases outside the gene matches: 7. Germline V gives CDR1 LNHDA, CDR2 SQIVND (reference sequence). The length of the CDR3 is 14 residues. The rearrangement joins TRBV19 to TRBJ1-2; 7 nucleotides match TRBD1. This sequence originates from a person aged 25-79 years with non-small cell lung cancer. The source was blood, collected at baseline. CDR3 in DNA: TGTGCCAGTAGTCCAAGGGACAGCTTCTATGGCTACACCTTC. This translates into CASSPRDSFYGYTF.